A single sample is the source of the 24 T cell receptor beta chains below, sequenced in a study of cytomegalovirus exposure and HLA in healthy donors. PCR was performed using 60 Vbeta and 13 Jbeta primers. Here immunoSEQ multiplex PCR was the method, and the copy in TCRdb shows in-frame clones only, minus some. The sample shows 150,000 to 200,000 clones, 80% to 85% of them seen only once. Source material: PBMCs. The receptors shown here come from a man aged 25 to 40 in good health and CMV-seronegative.

The chain has TRBV4-1 and TRBJ1-5; D might be TRBD1 (5 bases). Trimming took off 6 bases at V and 0 bases at J, with 9 bases between the two ends. The CDR3 contains 14 residues. Germline V lookup: CDR1 MGHRA, CDR2 YSYEKL. As DNA, the CDR3 is TGCGCCAGCAGACCGACAGTTAGCAATCAGCCCCAGCATTTT. This codes for CASRPTVSNQPQHF.

This chain connects TRBV5-6 to TRBJ1-2; TRBD1 matches 10 bases. The germline CDR1 and CDR2 sequences are SGHDT and YYEEEE. This CDR3 spans 15 amino acids. The V gene end was trimmed by 0 bases and the J gene end by 4 bases; junction bases not matched to a gene: 3. The CDR3 is CASSLGDRGPYGYTF. The CDR3 bases are TGTGCCAGCAGCTTGGGAGACAGGGGGCCCTATGGCTACACCTTC.

V usage is TRBV15 and J usage is TRBJ1-5; D not certain. This CDR3 is 20 amino acids long. The V end lost 1 base, the J end lost 0 bases, and 22 bases lay between the germline ends. The germline CDR1 and CDR2 sequences are LNHNV and YYDKDF (reference sequence). As DNA, the CDR3 is TGTGCCACCAGCAGAGGGGATTTTTCGGGGTGGATGAATAGCAATCAGCCCCAGCATTTT. It is translated as CATSRGDFSGWMNSNQPQHF.

Regarding this clone: Relative to the germline gene, one junction end is altered; a read error may explain this. The chain is built from TRBV7-9 and TRBJ2-1; D may be TRBD2 (6 bases). Germline V gene data show CDR1 as SEHNR and CDR2 as FQNEAQ (reference sequence). This CDR3 has 18 amino acids. The CDR3 DNA sequence: TGTTCCAGCAGCTTATTGTGGACTATCGAACCATATTACAATGAGCAGTTCTTC. This encodes CSSSLLWTIEPYYNEQFF.

The V gene is TRBV7-2, the J gene TRBJ2-1, with TRBD2 matching over 7 bases. This CDR3 spans 12 amino acids. Germline CDR1 and CDR2: SGHTA and FQGNSA. Unmatched junction bases numbered 0, after V lost 0 bases and J lost 10 bases. The CDR3 DNA reads as TGTGCCAGCAGCTTAGCGCGGGGGGAGCAGTTCTTC. This sequence encodes CASSLARGEQFF.

The chain combines TRBV11-3 with TRBJ2-1, with 8 nucleotides matching TRBD1. CDR1 SGHNT and CDR2 YENEEA come from the germline V gene. The CDR3 runs 16 residues. Losses at the gene ends were 5 bases for V and 6 bases for J; bases not matched to a gene: 12. CDR3 region: CASSEQGAYLSNEQFF. The CDR3 DNA reads TGTGCCAGCAGCGAGCAGGGGGCTTATTTGAGCAATGAGCAGTTCTTC.

For this clone: At one end the junction does not follow the germline gene, possibly because of a read error. The rearrangement joins TRBV7-9 to TRBJ2-1; weak D call: TRBD2 (6 bases). From germline, CDR1 is SEHNR and CDR2 FQNEAQ (reference sequence). This CDR3 is built from 11 residues. CDR3 nucleotide sequence: TGTGCCAGCAGCTATGGAGGCGGGGTGGTCTTC. Translating it yields CASSYGGGVVF.

The DNA for the CDR3 is TGTGCCAGCAGCCTAGCCGGGACAGACAGAGCCTACGAGCAGTACTTC. The encoded protein is CASSLAGTDRAYEQYF. The chain has TRBV28 and TRBJ2-7; 7 nucleotides align to TRBD1. Germline-derived CDR1 and CDR2 are MDHEN and SYDVKM. CDR3 length: 16 residues. J was trimmed by 2 bases and V by 6 bases; bases with no gene match: 13. The full variable domain, its missing parts supplied by reference TRBV28 and TRBJ2-7, is DVKVTQSSRYLVKRTGEKVFLECVQDMDHENMFWYRQDPGLGLRLIYFSYDVKMKEKGDIPEGYSVSREKKERFSLILESASTNQTSMYLCASSLAGTDRAYEQYFGPGTRLTVT.

This sequence joins TRBV6-6 and TRBJ1-6, with D tentatively TRBD1 (6 bases). The CDR3 contains 13 residues. Germline V gives CDR1 MNHNY, CDR2 SVGAGI (reference sequence). V dropped 5 bases and J dropped 7 bases, with 9 bases sitting between them. The CDR3 sequence: CASSPTGNSPLHF. Here the CDR3 DNA reads TGTGCCAGCAGTCCTACAGGGAATTCACCCCTCCACTTT.

As DNA, the CDR3 is TGTGCCAGTAGTATTGCGGGATCGGCGGGGGCCTTCCGAAAGACCCAGTACTTC. Its translation: CASSIAGSAGAFRKTQYF. The chain couples TRBV19 to TRBJ2-5; tentatively, D is TRBD2 (7 bases). The CDR3 spans 18 residues. Germline V CDR1 and CDR2: LNHDA, SQIVND (reference sequence). Trimming removed 3 bases at V and 6 bases at J, with 26 bases between.

This clone has more than one count but fewer than ten. V is TRBV18 and J is TRBJ1-1; D unresolved. Germline CDR1 KGHSH, CDR2 LQKENI. The germline V and J ends were trimmed by 5 bases and 7 bases, with 8 bases remaining between them. The CDR3 has 11 residues. The CDR3 reads CASSGRGEAFF. For the CDR3, the DNA is TGTGCCAGCTCAGGTCGAGGTGAAGCTTTCTTT.

As for this clone: The same CDR3 also results from other DNA sequences found in this sample. This chain connects TRBV5-1 to TRBJ2-1; 13 positions agree with TRBD2. The CDR3 is 18 amino acids. J lost 6 bases, V lost 3 bases, and 12 bases had no gene match. Per the germline V gene, CDR1 is SGHRS and CDR2 is YFSETQ. The CDR3 reads CASSWGTGLAGDGNEQFF. CDR3 nucleotides: TGCGCCAGCAGCTGGGGGACTGGACTAGCGGGAGATGGCAATGAGCAGTTCTTC.

The rearrangement joins TRBV7-8 to TRBJ2-7, with TRBD2 as a possible D gene (6 bases). The CDR3 has 16 residues. V was shortened by 1 base and J by 4 bases, with 17 bases between the two germline ends. CDR1 and CDR2 from the germline V gene are SGHVS and FQNEAQ. The CDR3 loop reads CASSLGPRVGGYEQYF. The CDR3 coding sequence is TGTGCCAGCAGCTTAGGCCCCAGGGTGGGGGGTTACGAGCAGTACTTC.

This chain connects TRBV11-3 to TRBJ2-2; TRBD1 aligns across 8 bases. Germline V gene sequence: CDR1 SGHNT, CDR2 YENEEA. CDR3 length: 15 residues. V shed 5 bases and J 3 bases; nucleotides not matched to a gene: 5. The CDR3 loop reads CASSPSTGDTGELFF. The CDR3 DNA sequence: TGTGCCAGCAGCCCTTCGACAGGGGACACCGGGGAGCTGTTTTTT.

This sequence joins TRBV30 and TRBJ1-3; a possible D gene is TRBD1 (6 bases). V was trimmed by 2 bases and J by 4 bases, leaving 15 bases between them. CDR1 GTSNPN and CDR2 SVGIG come from the germline V gene (reference sequence). CDR3 length: 15 amino acids. The CDR3 DNA is TGTGCCTGGAGTAAGCGACTCAGGGGAGGAAACACCATATATTTT. Amino acid sequence: CAWSKRLRGGNTIYF.

The chain combines TRBV1 with TRBJ2-7; TRBD1 was called by the table and not checked on the DNA. TRBV1 counts as a pseudogene. This CDR3 has 14 residues. Here the CDR3 reads CTSSLRGVGYEQYF. The CDR3 DNA reads as TGCACCAGCAGCCTCAGGGGAGTTGGCTACGAGCAGTACTTC.

This clone was seen only once. CDR3 coding DNA: TGTGCCAGCAGCTGGACAGGGGATAATTCACCCCTCCACTTT. Translated, it gives CASSWTGDNSPLHF. V usage is TRBV7-2 and J usage is TRBJ1-6, with 9 nucleotides matching TRBD1. V was clipped by 4 bases and J by 5 bases; unmatched bases: 0. CDR1 is SGHTA, CDR2 FQGNSA, per germline. The CDR3 has 14 residues.

The V gene is TRBV5-1, the J gene TRBJ2-5, with 11 bases that match TRBD2. The DNA end is a closer match to TRBJ2-7, so the J assignment may be wrong. The germline CDR1 and CDR2 sequences are SGHRS and YFSETQ. The CDR3 is made up of 15 amino acids. CDR3 bases: TGCGCCAGCAGCTCACTAGCGGGGGACTACTACGAGCAGTACTTC. Translation: CASSSLAGDYYEQYF.

This chain connects TRBV15 to TRBJ2-1; D perhaps matches TRBD1 (6 bases). This CDR3 comprises 18 residues. Germline CDR1 is LNHNV and CDR2 is YYDKDF (reference sequence). V gave up 3 bases and J gave up 0 bases, with 18 bases separating them. CDR3 coding DNA: TGTGCCACCAGCAGGGACAGCTCTTTATTTAGCTCCTACAATGAGCAGTTCTTC. Protein product: CATSRDSSLFSSYNEQFF.

This rearrangement joins TRBV7-3 to TRBJ1-1; tentative D call: TRBD1 (5 bases). Trimming left V 5 bases short and J 6 bases short, with 16 bases between. Looked up from germline, CDR1 is SGHTA and CDR2 is FQGTGA. CDR3 length equals 14 residues. The CDR3 region has the DNA TGTGCCAGCAGCCCGGCGGGGCAGGGTGCTGAAGCTTTCTTT. Translated, it gives CASSPAGQGAEAFF.

V usage is TRBV28 and J usage is TRBJ1-1, with 9 bases that match TRBD1. The CDR3 has 16 amino acids. Germline CDR1 and CDR2: MDHEN and SYDVKM. Trimming cost V 4 bases and J 4 bases; bases outside gene matches: 10. CDR3 sequence: CASSSPLGQGSTEAFF. The CDR3, as DNA: TGTGCCAGCAGTTCCCCCCTCGGACAGGGGAGCACTGAAGCTTTCTTT.

The V and J genes are TRBV5-1 and TRBJ1-1, with no clear D. This CDR3 has 15 amino acids. Germline CDR1 is SGHRS and CDR2 is YFSETQ. The V and J ends lost 4 bases and 0 bases respectively, with 13 bases between them. The CDR3 reads CASSPESSVNTEAFF. The CDR3 nucleotides are TGCGCCAGCAGCCCGGAGAGTTCGGTGAACACTGAAGCTTTCTTT.

This chain connects TRBV11-2 to TRBJ2-1, with 7 bases lining up with TRBD1. Trimming cost V 0 bases and J 1 base; bases outside gene matches: 6. The CDR3 covers 17 residues. The germline gives CDR1 SGHAT, CDR2 FQNNGV. Here the CDR3 reads CASSLDVAGGSYNEQFF. In DNA form, the CDR3 reads TGTGCCAGCAGCTTAGATGTTGCAGGGGGTTCCTACAATGAGCAGTTCTTC.

The J gene is TRBJ2-1, the V gene TRBV5-1; a weak D match, TRBD1 (6 bases). The CDR3 covers 16 residues. The V and J ends lost 4 bases and 8 bases respectively, with 22 bases between them. The germline CDR1 and CDR2 sequences are SGHRS and YFSETQ. The CDR3 coding sequence is TGCGCCAGCAGCCAGGGGACCAATAGACTCAGCGATGAGCAGTTCTTC. It codes for CASSQGTNRLSDEQFF.